Following are 30 T cell receptor beta chains from one sample sequenced in a study of lymphopenia after photon versus proton radiotherapy. Method: immunoSEQ multiplex PCR; TCRdb's copy keeps in-frame clones and lacks some. The sample lists 25,000 to 35,000 clones, 75% to 90% occurring once. The source was peripheral blood, collected from a patient treated with proton-based radiotherapy. Receptors originate from a woman aged 65 to 85 with pancreatic cancer. Some clones in this sample may be carry-over from other donors' samples.

V gene TRBV6-1 combines with J gene TRBJ1-1, with 7 nucleotides matching TRBD1. The CDR3 runs to 15 residues. Germline values: CDR1 MNHNS, CDR2 SASEGT. The trim removed 4 bases at V and 3 bases at J, leaving 8 bases unmatched. CDR3 coding DNA: TGTGCCAGCAGTGTAGCCACAGGGGCGGACACTGAAGCTTTCTTT. This encodes CASSVATGADTEAFF.

This clone appeared a single time. The chain has TRBV27 and TRBJ1-6; D gene unclear. Germline lookup yields CDR1 MNHEY and CDR2 SMNVEV (reference sequence). V lost 3 bases to trimming and J lost 7 bases, with 16 bases between them. The CDR3 is 16 residues long. The CDR3 loop reads CASSFIFRTENSPLHF. The CDR3 DNA sequence: TGTGCCAGCAGTTTTATATTTCGGACCGAAAATTCACCCCTCCACTTT.

The genes are TRBV2 and TRBJ1-3; 8 bases map to TRBD1. V was clipped by 6 bases and J by 2 bases; unmatched bases: 6. Germline CDR1 is SNHLY and CDR2 is FYNNEI. This CDR3 contains 15 residues. The DNA of the CDR3 is TGTGCCAGCAGCCAAGACAGGGGTGCTGGAAACACCATATATTTT. Amino acids: CASSQDRGAGNTIYF.

The sample holds a few counts of this clone. The J gene is TRBJ1-2, the V gene TRBV7-9; D is possibly TRBD1 (5 bases). Trimming pared 2 bases from V and 6 bases from J, leaving 19 bases between. There are 16 residues in the CDR3. In germline, CDR1 is SEHNR, CDR2 FQNEAQ (reference sequence). DNA for the CDR3: TGTGCCAGCAGCTTATGGCTAGGGGTAGGCCCGCATGGCTACACCTTC. Translated: CASSLWLGVGPHGYTF.

The gene calls are TRBV10-2 and TRBJ2-7; 8 bases match TRBD2. The CDR3 is 14 residues long. J lost 2 bases, V lost 8 bases, and 8 bases had no gene match. The germline V gene encodes CDR1 WSHSY and CDR2 SAAADI. The CDR3 sequence is CASGLAGGTYEQYF. CDR3 nucleotides: TGCGCCAGCGGGCTAGCGGGTGGCACCTACGAGCAGTACTTC.

The chain recombines TRBV2 with TRBJ2-4; tentatively, D is TRBD1 (5 bases). CDR3 length equals 16 residues. Germline loops: CDR1 SNHLY, CDR2 FYNNEI. Trimming pared 4 bases from V and 0 bases from J, leaving 13 bases between. DNA for the CDR3: TGTGCCAGCAGTGCAGACAGCCGGCTAGCCAAAAACATTCAGTACTTC. It encodes CASSADSRLAKNIQYF.

This CDR3 reads CASTIGTGGYGYTF. CDR3 DNA sequence: TGTGCCAGCACTATCGGAACAGGGGGCTATGGCTACACCTTC. V gene TRBV28 combines with J gene TRBJ1-2; 8 nucleotides line up with TRBD1. From germline, CDR1 is MDHEN and CDR2 SYDVKM. V was clipped by 7 bases and J by 4 bases; unmatched bases: 8. The CDR3 is made up of 14 amino acids.

The chain has TRBV6-1 and TRBJ2-7, with 9 bases identical to TRBD1. Germline CDR1 is MNHNS and CDR2 is SASEGT. The CDR3 has 16 residues. J gave up 3 bases and V 1 base, and 7 bases lay outside the gene matches. The CDR3, as DNA: TGTGCCAGCAGTGAAGTATTCGGGACAGGGAACTACGAGCAGTACTTC. This translates into CASSEVFGTGNYEQYF.

The chain is built from TRBV18 and TRBJ2-1; D is unclear. The CDR3 contains 13 residues. In germline, CDR1 is KGHSH, CDR2 LQKENI. Trimming removed 2 bases at V and 10 bases at J, with 12 bases between. The CDR3, as DNA: TGTGCCAGCTCACCATCAAACCTCGGCGAGCAGTTCTTC. Protein product: CASSPSNLGEQFF. Filled out from reference TRBV18 and TRBJ2-1, the complete variable domain reads NAGVMQNPRHLVRRRGQEARLRCSPMKGHSHVYWYRQLPEEGLKFMVYLQKENIIDESGMPKERFSAEFPKEGPSILRIQQVVRGDSAAYFCASSPSNLGEQFFGPGTRLTVL.

The V call is TRBV30, the J call TRBJ1-1; D unclear. Germline-derived CDR1 and CDR2 are GTSNPN and SVGIG (reference sequence). There are 14 residues in the CDR3. The V gene lost 3 bases and the J gene lost 0 bases, with 11 bases spanning the gap. The CDR3 region has the DNA TGTGCCTGGAGACCGGACGGATTGAACACTGAAGCTTTCTTT. Translation gives CAWRPDGLNTEAFF.

The chain joins TRBV6-5 to TRBJ1-1; D unclear. Germline CDR1 MNHEY, CDR2 SVGAGI. CDR3 size: 13 residues. Between the trimmed V and J ends, which lost 4 bases and 1 base, there was a span of 7 bases. DNA for the CDR3: TGTGCCAGCAGTTCCCCACAGAACACTGAAGCTTTCTTT. Residues: CASSSPQNTEAFF.

The chain carries TRBV19 and TRBJ1-1; D possibly corresponds to TRBD1 (5 bases). The V end was cut by 2 bases, the J end by 3 bases, with 19 bases between. Per germline, CDR1 LNHDA and CDR2 SQIVND (reference sequence). The length of the CDR3 is 17 residues. The CDR3, as DNA: TGTGCCAGTAGTATACGTCGGTGGGCCAGGGCGGACACTGAAGCTTTCTTT. Protein product: CASSIRRWARADTEAFF.

This sequence joins TRBV19 and TRBJ2-3; 12 bases match TRBD2. The CDR3 length is 13 residues. J gave up 7 bases and V 9 bases, and 5 bases lay outside the gene matches. Per the germline V gene, CDR1 is LNHDA and CDR2 is SQIVND (reference sequence). The CDR3 DNA reads TGTGCCAGCACCGGGACTAGCGGGCATACGCAGTATTTT. Translated, it gives CASTGTSGHTQYF. The variable domain in full, completed from reference TRBV19 and TRBJ2-3, reads DGGITQSPKYLFRKEGQNVTLSCEQNLNHDAMYWYRQDPGQGLRLIYYSQIVNDFQKGDIAEGYSVSREKKESFPLTVTSAQKNPTAFYLCASTGTSGHTQYFGPGTRLTVL.

V usage is TRBV6-5 and J usage is TRBJ1-3, with no clear D. This CDR3 contains 13 residues. V gave up 4 bases and J gave up 0 bases, with 4 bases separating them. Per the germline V gene, CDR1 is MNHEY and CDR2 is SVGAGI. CDR3 region: CASSFGSGNTIYF. The CDR3 DNA reads TGTGCCAGCAGTTTCGGCTCTGGAAACACCATATATTTT.

The rearrangement links TRBV11-1 to TRBJ2-1; D gene uncertain. V dropped 2 bases and J dropped 8 bases, with 16 bases sitting between them. Looked up from germline, CDR1 is SGHAT and CDR2 is FQDESV (reference sequence). The CDR3 runs to 15 residues. The DNA of the CDR3 is TGTGCCAGCAGCTTACCCTGGAGCTCGGTATATGAGCAGTTCTTC. This encodes CASSLPWSSVYEQFF.

CDR3 sequence reads: CASTDGGASNTEAFF. Written as DNA, the CDR3 is TGTGCCAGTACCGATGGGGGGGCATCTAACACTGAAGCTTTCTTT. The chain has TRBV19 and TRBJ1-1; D might be TRBD1 (6 bases). The V end was cut by 7 bases, the J end by 2 bases, with 17 bases between. The V gene's germline CDR1 is LNHDA and CDR2 SQIVND (reference sequence). The CDR3 sequence is 15 residues long.

The chain couples TRBV10-1 to TRBJ2-2; 7 positions match TRBD2. Germline V lookup: CDR1 WNHNN, CDR2 SYGVQD (reference sequence). V shed 7 bases and J 4 bases; nucleotides not matched to a gene: 6. The CDR3 loop spans 14 amino acids. The CDR3 nucleotides read TGCGCCAGCAAGGCGGGAGTTTCCACCGGGGAGCTGTTTTTT. Amino acid sequence: CASKAGVSTGELFF.

This rearrangement joins TRBV5-1 to TRBJ2-1; TRBD2 agrees at 8 bases. The CDR3 totals 16 residues. V shed 4 bases and J 4 bases; nucleotides not matched to a gene: 10. Germline V CDR1 and CDR2: SGHRS, YFSETQ. CDR3 protein: CASSVGGGGPYNEQFF. In DNA form, the CDR3 reads TGCGCCAGCAGCGTGGGAGGCGGGGGGCCTTACAATGAGCAGTTCTTC.

This chain connects TRBV11-3 to TRBJ2-1; no clear D gene. In germline, CDR1 is SGHNT, CDR2 YENEEA. The V and J ends lost 0 bases and 0 bases respectively, with 6 bases between them. The CDR3 loop spans 15 amino acids. As DNA, the CDR3 is TGTGCCAGCAGCTTAGACGGTACCTCCTACAATGAGCAGTTCTTC. Protein product: CASSLDGTSYNEQFF.

The chain joins TRBV7-3 to TRBJ2-5; 9 positions agree with TRBD2. The CDR3 has 14 amino acids. J was trimmed by 4 bases and V by 5 bases; bases with no gene match: 5. Per germline, CDR1 SGHTA and CDR2 FQGTGA. The CDR3 DNA follows: TGTGCCAGCAGCCCAGCGGGAGGTGTAGAGACCCAGTACTTC. It yields the protein CASSPAGGVETQYF.

This clone was found once. The V and J genes are TRBV7-9 and TRBJ2-2, with D tentatively TRBD1 (6 bases). CDR3 length: 16 residues. V shed 5 bases and J shed 0 bases, with 13 bases lying between them. Looked up from germline, CDR1 is SEHNR and CDR2 is FQNEAQ (reference sequence). The CDR3 loop is CASSNRQVSNTGELFF. CDR3 bases: TGTGCCAGCAGCAACCGACAGGTCTCGAACACCGGGGAGCTGTTTTTT. Using reference TRBV7-9 and TRBJ2-2 for the parts outside the CDR3, the full variable domain is DTGVSQNPRHKITKRGQNVTFRCDPISEHNRLYWYRQTLGQGPEFLTYFQNEAQLEKSRLLSDRFSAERPKGSFSTLEIQRTEQGDSAMYLCASSNRQVSNTGELFFGEGSRLTVL.

J is TRBJ2-2 and V is TRBV28, with D possibly called TRBD1 or TRBD2 (5 bases each). The CDR3 is made up of 14 amino acids. With 2 bases removed from V and 6 bases from J, the gap between germline ends came to 10 bases. Germline V gene lookup returns CDR1 MDHEN and CDR2 SYDVKM. The CDR3 sequence is CASSLGTRAGELFF. The CDR3 DNA reads TGTGCCAGCAGTTTAGGGACGAGAGCCGGGGAGCTGTTTTTT.

The chain recombines TRBV28 with TRBJ2-3, with D tentatively TRBD2 (6 bases). This CDR3 is built from 14 residues. V gave up 3 bases and J gave up 2 bases, with 9 bases separating them. In germline, CDR1 is MDHEN, CDR2 SYDVKM. The CDR3 bases are TGTGCCAGCAGTTTTGGGGGGTCCACAGATACGCAGTATTTT. It yields the protein CASSFGGSTDTQYF. The variable domain in full, with the rest retrieved from reference TRBV28 and TRBJ2-3, is DVKVTQSSRYLVKRTGEKVFLECVQDMDHENMFWYRQDPGLGLRLIYFSYDVKMKEKGDIPEGYSVSREKKERFSLILESASTNQTSMYLCASSFGGSTDTQYFGPGTRLTVL.

The rearrangement uses TRBV29-1 and TRBJ1-2, with 8 bases matching TRBD1. V shed 4 bases, J shed 7 bases, and the junction held 14 bases outside the gene matches. The CDR3 length is 15 residues. The germline gives CDR1 SQVTM, CDR2 ANQGSEA. The CDR3 reads CSVVESGQEMAGYTF. DNA for the CDR3: TGCAGCGTTGTTGAATCGGGACAGGAGATGGCTGGCTACACCTTC.

The V gene is TRBV7-9, the J gene TRBJ1-1, with TRBD1 as a possible D gene (6 bases). V was cut by 8 bases and J by 1 base, with 11 bases left in between. The CDR3 is made up of 13 amino acids. The germline gives CDR1 SEHNR, CDR2 FQNEAQ (reference sequence). The CDR3 here is CASGKGGNTEAFF. The CDR3 nucleotides are TGTGCCAGCGGCAAGGGGGGGAACACTGAAGCTTTCTTT.

This chain links TRBV10-3 with TRBJ1-1, with D unresolved. Germline loops: CDR1 ENHRY, CDR2 SYGVKD. Trimming stripped 4 bases from V and 7 bases from J, with 7 bases between. This CDR3 region has 11 residues. The CDR3 bases are TGTGCCATCAGTGCGGGCAGTGAAGCTTTCTTT. Translating gives CAISAGSEAFF.

The rearrangement links TRBV10-1 to TRBJ1-2, with D perhaps TRBD1 (5 bases). The CDR3 runs to 13 residues. V was pared by 4 bases and J by 3 bases, with 9 bases between. CDR1 is WNHNN and CDR2 is SYGVQD in the germline V gene (reference sequence). This chain's CDR3 is CASSGGRDYGYTF. The CDR3, as DNA: TGCGCCAGCAGTGGGGGACGGGACTATGGCTACACCTTC.

V is TRBV2 and J is TRBJ1-2, with 7 positions matching TRBD1. J was trimmed by 4 bases and V by 7 bases; bases with no gene match: 9. This CDR3 has 14 amino acids. Germline CDR1 reads SNHLY; CDR2 reads FYNNEI. DNA of the CDR3: TGTGCCAGCATGGGTGAAGGGGGCGGCTATGGCTACACCTTC. Residues: CASMGEGGGYGYTF.

This sequence joins TRBV2 and TRBJ1-2; possible D gene TRBD1, 5 bases. CDR3 length: 13 residues. CDR1 is SNHLY, CDR2 FYNNEI, per germline. The V and J ends lost 8 bases and 6 bases respectively, with 16 bases between them. The CDR3 loop is CASLLGGFHGYTF. In DNA, the CDR3 is TGTGCCAGCCTTCTGGGGGGGTTTCATGGCTACACCTTC.

The table lists this clone with a count of one. The genes are TRBV6-5 and TRBJ2-7, with 9 bases matching TRBD2. Germline CDR1 is MNHEY and CDR2 is SVGAGI. The V segment lost 5 bases and the J segment 5 bases; nucleotides outside the gene matches: 7. This CDR3 region has 14 residues. CDR3 sequence: CASSVGLAGNEQYF. CDR3 in DNA: TGTGCCAGCAGTGTTGGGCTAGCGGGAAACGAGCAGTACTTC.